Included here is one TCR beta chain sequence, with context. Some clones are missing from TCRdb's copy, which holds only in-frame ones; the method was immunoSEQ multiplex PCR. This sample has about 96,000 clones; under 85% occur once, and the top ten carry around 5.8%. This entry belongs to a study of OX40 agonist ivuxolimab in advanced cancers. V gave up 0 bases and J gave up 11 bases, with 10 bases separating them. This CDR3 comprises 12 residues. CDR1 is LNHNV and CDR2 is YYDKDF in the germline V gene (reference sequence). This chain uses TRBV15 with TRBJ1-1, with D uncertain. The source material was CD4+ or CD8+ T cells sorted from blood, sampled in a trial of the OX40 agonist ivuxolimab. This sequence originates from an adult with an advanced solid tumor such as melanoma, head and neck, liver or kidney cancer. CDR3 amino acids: CATSRDNQRAFF. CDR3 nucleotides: TGTGCCACCAGCAGAGACAATCAGAGGGCTTTCTTT. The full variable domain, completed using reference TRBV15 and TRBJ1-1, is DAMVIQNPRYQVTQFGKPVTLSCSQTLNHNVMYWYQQKSSQAPKLLFHYYDKDFNNEADTPDNFQSRRPNTSFCFLDIRSPGLGDTAMYLCATSRDNQRAFFGQGTRLTVV.